The T cell receptor beta chain described here comes from a study of shared clonotypes between healthy human individuals. About the study: The cohort comprised a couple of women and a few men. Their ages spanned 18 to 49 years.

Germline V CDR1 and CDR2: SNHLY, FYNNEI. The CDR3 is made up of 12 amino acids. V lost 2 bases and J 2 bases, leaving 3 bases between the germline ends. Note on this clone: This sample includes further DNA sequences coding for the same CDR3.

Naive CD8 isolation took CD45RO-negative cells positively selected for CCR7 and excluded terminally differentiated effector memory CD45RA+ cells. Healthy adults negative for HIV, lacking recent acute infections or vaccinations, served as donors. Sorted-subset replicate PCR reactions were performed with about 210 ng DNA, corresponding to roughly 31,000 T cell genomes. Here immunoSEQ multiplex PCR was the method, and the copy in TCRdb shows in-frame clones only, minus some. The repertoire includes around 2,000,000 clones, just under 95% of them detected once, and approximately 1% sits in the top ten.

The chain is built from TRBV2 and TRBJ1-2; D is ambiguous. What was sequenced was naive CD8+ T cells sorted from blood. The sequence came from a man aged 18 to 35 in good health. The CDR3 reads CASSESNYGYTF. CDR3 bases: TGTGCCAGCAGTGAATCCAACTATGGCTACACCTTC.